This record looks at one T cell receptor (beta chain) sequence and its context. The target antigen is unknown. This specimen belongs to a study of cytomegalovirus exposure and HLA in healthy donors. Study-level points and caveats: In a later analysis, TCR beta V- and J-gene trimming showed a link to a missense DCLRE1C variant. More than 15,000 TCR beta sequences were associated with HLA alleles at 0.05 false discovery rate in a later analysis. Investigators reported 150 to 200 TCR beta chains as tied to cytomegalovirus. According to a later analysis, most TCR beta chains associated with CMV appeared HLA-restricted.

The CDR3 contains 16 residues. CDR1 is MGHRA and CDR2 is YSYEKL in the germline V gene. The V gene lost 0 bases and the J gene lost 4 bases, with 12 bases spanning the gap. The PCR had 60 Vbeta and 13 Jbeta primers. The table came from immunoSEQ multiplex PCR; TCRdb's copy has only in-frame clones and leaves some out. The table lists 200,000 to 250,000 clones, around three quarters of them singletons. The chain recombines TRBV4-1 with TRBJ1-4, with D unclear. Sequenced: PBMCs. The source is a man aged 40-55 years in good health and CMV-seronegative. The CDR3 region has the DNA TGCGCCAGCAGCCAAGAGGGCGGGCTTAATAATGAAAAACTGTTTTTT. Its translation: CASSQEGGLNNEKLFF.